The 27 T cell receptor beta chains below all came from one sample that was sequenced in a study of T cell responses to AZD1222 COVID-19 vaccine. The assay was immunoSEQ multiplex PCR, and TCRdb's table has in-frame clones only and misses some. Counted here are 67,000 or so clones, roughly 89% occurring once; the ten biggest clones make up around 9.8%. Material: peripheral blood, obtained on day 0 of AZD1222 vaccination. These receptors were collected from an adult in good health.

CDR3 amino acids: CASSFSQGEAFF. The CDR3 bases are TGTGCCAGCAGTTTCTCACAGGGGGAAGCTTTCTTT. V and J are TRBV12-3 or TRBV12-4 and TRBJ1-1; 7 bases align to TRBD1. Trimming at V came to 3 bases and at J to 8 bases, leaving 3 bases not matched to a gene. This CDR3 region has 12 residues.

CDR3 residues: CAISEGRTNEKLFF. CDR3 nucleotide sequence: TGTGCCATCAGTGAGGGTCGAACTAATGAAAAACTGTTTTTT. The V gene is TRBV10-3, the J gene TRBJ1-4; D is ambiguous. Trimming left V 2 bases short and J 1 base short, with 5 bases between. This CDR3 region has 14 residues. Looked up from germline, CDR1 is ENHRY and CDR2 is SYGVKD.

The CDR3 loop is CASSETGTSGANEQFF. Here the CDR3 DNA reads TGTGCCAGCAGTGAGACCGGGACTAGCGGGGCCAATGAGCAGTTCTTC. The V call is TRBV6-4, the J call TRBJ2-1; 13 bases line up with TRBD2. The germline V gene encodes CDR1 MRHNA and CDR2 SNTAGT. Trimming at V came to 3 bases and at J to 6 bases, leaving 5 bases not matched to a gene. This CDR3 is 16 amino acids long.

The CDR3 sequence is CAWSRGAQETQYF. CDR3 in DNA: TGTGCCTGGAGTAGAGGGGCCCAAGAGACCCAGTACTTC. The chain joins TRBV30 to TRBJ2-5, with D perhaps assigned TRBD1 or TRBD2 (5 bases each). V was trimmed by 2 bases and J by 1 base, leaving 8 bases between them. The V gene's germline CDR1 is GTSNPN and CDR2 SVGIG (reference sequence). The CDR3 covers 13 residues.

The chain is built from TRBV5-6 and TRBJ1-6; weak D call: TRBD1 (5 bases). CDR1 is SGHDT and CDR2 is YYEEEE in the germline V gene. Trimming stripped 3 bases from V and 9 bases from J, with 22 bases between. The CDR3 is made up of 17 amino acids. The CDR3: CASSSKTGTAGSSPLHF. In DNA form, the CDR3 reads TGTGCCAGCAGCTCTAAAACCGGGACGGCGGGGAGTTCACCCCTCCACTTT.

This chain uses TRBV12-3 or TRBV12-4 with TRBJ1-1, with D maybe TRBD1 (5 bases). This CDR3 has 13 residues. V was cut by 7 bases and J by 0 bases, with 9 bases left in between. The CDR3 region is CASTGVVNTEAFF. In DNA form, the CDR3 reads TGTGCCAGCACGGGGGTGGTGAACACTGAAGCTTTCTTT.

This clone was seen a single time. The V call is TRBV6-5, the J call TRBJ2-7, with 10 bases matching TRBD1. The CDR3 consists of 13 residues. Germline trimming cut 5 bases from V and 7 bases from J; bases unmatched to any gene: 5. From germline, CDR1 is MNHEY and CDR2 SVGAGI. CDR3 region: CASSRDRGGEQYF. The DNA of the CDR3 is TGTGCCAGCAGTAGGGACAGGGGCGGGGAGCAGTACTTC.

V usage is TRBV2 and J usage is TRBJ2-1, with 7 bases matching TRBD2. CDR1 is SNHLY, CDR2 FYNNEI, per germline. The CDR3 covers 13 residues. This CDR3 reads CAERSGASYEQFF. CDR3 DNA sequence: TGTGCGGAGAGGAGCGGGGCTAGCTATGAGCAGTTCTTC. The whole variable domain, filled in from reference TRBV2 and TRBJ2-1, reads EPEVTQTPSHQVTQMGQEVILRCVPISNHLYFYWYRQILGQKVEFLVSFYNNEISEKSEIFDDQFSVERPDGSNFTLKIRSTKLEDSAMYFCAERSGASYEQFFGPGTRLTVL.

To note about this clone: One junction end disagrees with the germline gene, perhaps due to a read error. The rearrangement links TRBV30 to TRBJ1-3; D not resolved. Germline V gene lookup returns CDR1 GTSNPN and CDR2 SVGIG (reference sequence). The CDR3 contains 11 residues. The DNA for the CDR3 is TGTGCCTGGAGCGTACCGCCGGACTCCTACTTT. This gives the protein CAWSVPPDSYF.

This clone appeared a single time. This chain uses TRBV6-5 with TRBJ1-2; 8 nucleotides align to TRBD1. With 6 bases clipped from V and 6 bases from J, the junction kept 12 bases outside the gene matches. Germline V gene data show CDR1 as MNHEY and CDR2 as SVGAGI. This CDR3 comprises 15 residues. The DNA of the CDR3 is TGTGCCAGCAGAATAAACAGGGGGGAAGGAAATGGCTACACCTTC. It is translated as CASRINRGEGNGYTF.

This rearrangement joins TRBV10-1 to TRBJ1-2; 9 bases map to TRBD1. CDR3 size: 14 residues. With V trimmed by 3 bases and J by 8 bases, 7 bases remained unmatched. CDR1 is WNHNN and CDR2 is SYGVQD in the germline V gene (reference sequence). The CDR3 coding sequence is TGCGCCAGCAGTGATTCGGGACAGGGACACGGCTACACCTTC. As protein: CASSDSGQGHGYTF.

This clone was seen a few times. The CDR3 coding sequence is TGTGCCAGCAGCTTAGAGTTTTCGGGGGAAGCTTTCTTT. It codes for CASSLEFSGEAFF. The chain recombines TRBV7-2 with TRBJ1-1; D ambiguous. Deletions cut 1 base from V and 8 bases from J, with 11 bases between. Germline V gives CDR1 SGHTA, CDR2 FQGNSA. The CDR3 length is 13 residues.

The chain links TRBV24-1 to TRBJ1-1; the match to TRBD1 covers 8 bases. Germline V gene lookup returns CDR1 KGHDR and CDR2 SFDVKD. The CDR3 loop spans 15 amino acids. With 2 bases clipped from V and 7 bases from J, the junction kept 8 bases outside the gene matches. The CDR3 nucleotides read TGTGCCACCAGTGATTCCTCGACAGGGGACCTTGAAGCTTTCTTT. Translated: CATSDSSTGDLEAFF.

The chain couples TRBV6-5 to TRBJ1-4, with TRBD1 matching 10 bases. Trimming at V came to 5 bases and at J to 5 bases, leaving 2 bases not matched to a gene. CDR1 is MNHEY, CDR2 SVGAGI, per germline. The CDR3 is 14 residues long. The DNA of the CDR3 is TGTGCCAGCAGTAGGGACAGGGGAAATGAAAAACTGTTTTTT. Its protein is CASSRDRGNEKLFF.

The chain uses TRBV6-1 and TRBJ2-7, with D uncertain. V was pared by 2 bases and J by 5 bases, with 7 bases between. Germline V CDR1 and CDR2: MNHNS, SASEGT. The CDR3 contains 12 residues. The CDR3 region has the DNA TGTGCCAGCAGTGAATTAGCTAACGAGCAGTACTTC. It encodes CASSELANEQYF.

The V gene is TRBV7-2, the J gene TRBJ1-1; D is ambiguous. CDR3 length: 13 amino acids. Trimming removed 2 bases from V and 4 bases from J, with 8 bases in between. Germline V gene sequence: CDR1 SGHTA, CDR2 FQGNSA. The CDR3 nucleotides read TGTGCCAGCAGCTTAATGCGGAGCACTGAAGCTTTCTTT. Translated: CASSLMRSTEAFF. The full variable domain, completed using reference TRBV7-2 and TRBJ1-1, is GAGVSQSPSNKVTEKGKDVELRCDPISGHTALYWYRQSLGQGLEFLIYFQGNSAPDKSGLPSDRFSAERTGGSVSTLTIQRTQQEDSAVYLCASSLMRSTEAFFGQGTRLTVV.

The genes are TRBV6-5 and TRBJ2-7; tentative D call: TRBD2 (7 bases). The V end lost 2 bases, the J end lost 8 bases, and 16 bases lay between the germline ends. Germline values: CDR1 MNHEY, CDR2 SVGAGI. This CDR3 comprises 14 residues. In DNA, the CDR3 is TGTGCCAGCAGTTACGGGGGGGCCCTCCCAAAGCAGTACTTC. Translating it yields CASSYGGALPKQYF.

The V and J genes are TRBV28 and TRBJ1-5; D gene unclear. This CDR3 has 14 amino acids. V was pared by 2 bases and J by 4 bases, with 9 bases between. Germline V gene data show CDR1 as MDHEN and CDR2 as SYDVKM. The CDR3 reads CASSLGRLNQPQHF. The CDR3 coding sequence is TGTGCCAGCAGTTTAGGACGGTTGAATCAGCCCCAGCATTTT.

This chain uses TRBV18 with TRBJ2-6; D not resolved. This CDR3 spans 13 amino acids. The ends were cut back, 6 bases at V and 4 bases at J, with 7 bases in the middle. Germline-derived CDR1 and CDR2 are KGHSH and LQKENI. CDR3 in amino acids: CASSPSGANVLTF. For the CDR3, the DNA is TGTGCCAGCTCCCCCTCCGGGGCCAACGTCCTGACTTTC.

The table lists this clone with a few counts. The chain carries TRBV20-1 and TRBJ2-1; 8 nucleotides match TRBD1. The length of the CDR3 is 9 residues. J gave up 14 bases and V 3 bases, and 0 bases lay outside the gene matches. Germline V lookup: CDR1 DFQATT, CDR2 SNEGSKA (reference sequence). The CDR3 nucleotides are TGCAGTGCTAGGGACAGGGAGTTCTTC. Translation: CSARDREFF.

This chain joins TRBV6-5 and TRBJ1-6; D remains ambiguous. CDR1 MNHEY and CDR2 SVGAGI come from the germline V gene. V lost 7 bases, J lost 0 bases, and 7 bases lay in between. This CDR3 is 14 amino acids long. Here the CDR3 reads CASTQSSYNSPLHF. In nucleotides, the CDR3 is TGTGCCAGCACCCAGAGCTCCTATAATTCACCCCTCCACTTT.

Turning to this clone: The sample has other DNA sequences that encode this CDR3 too. The V gene is TRBV19, the J gene TRBJ1-3; D call uncertain. Germline loops: CDR1 LNHDA, CDR2 SQIVND (reference sequence). The V and J ends lost 6 bases and 1 base respectively, with 4 bases between them. This CDR3 comprises 12 residues. CDR3 residues: CASSPSGNTIYF. The DNA of the CDR3 is TGTGCCAGTAGCCCTTCTGGAAACACCATATATTTT.

The gene calls are TRBV5-1 and TRBJ1-2, with D maybe TRBD1 (6 bases). CDR3 length equals 14 residues. V was clipped by 4 bases and J by 3 bases, with 13 bases between them. Germline values: CDR1 SGHRS, CDR2 YFSETQ. CDR3 DNA: TGCGCCAGCAGCCCGCGGGGGGGCGACTATGGCTACACCTTC. This sequence encodes CASSPRGGDYGYTF.

The rearrangement uses TRBV24-1 and TRBJ2-3, with TRBD2 identical over 9 bases. After removal of 3 bases from V and 6 bases from J, the junction contained 3 bases not matched to a gene. This CDR3 has 14 residues. CDR1 KGHDR and CDR2 SFDVKD come from the germline V gene. The CDR3 loop is CATSDALAGDTQYF. The CDR3 DNA is TGTGCCACCAGTGATGCGCTAGCGGGGGATACGCAGTATTTT.

The CDR3 here is CASSTTGTPQETQYF. The CDR3 region has the DNA TGCGCCAGCAGCACGACCGGGACTCCACAAGAGACCCAGTACTTC. V and J are TRBV5-1 and TRBJ2-5; TRBD2 is a possible D gene (6 bases). V shed 4 bases and J shed 2 bases, with 15 bases lying between them. The CDR3 is 15 residues long. The germline gives CDR1 SGHRS, CDR2 YFSETQ.

The CDR3 DNA reads as TGTGCCAGCAGCTTAGCGATGACAGCGGGTACACCCCTCCACTTT. Its translation is CASSLAMTAGTPLHF. This sequence joins TRBV7-8 and TRBJ1-6; a possible D gene is TRBD1 (5 bases). V lost 0 bases and J 11 bases, leaving 14 bases between the germline ends. Germline CDR1 SGHVS, CDR2 FQNEAQ. The CDR3 has 15 residues.

The V and J genes are TRBV18 and TRBJ2-6; weak D call: TRBD1 (5 bases). Germline V gene sequence: CDR1 KGHSH, CDR2 LQKENI. This CDR3 contains 15 residues. Trimming removed 2 bases from V and 2 bases from J, with 7 bases in between. CDR3 loop: CASSPKGTGANVLTF. The CDR3 DNA sequence: TGTGCCAGCTCACCAAAGGGGACTGGGGCCAACGTCCTGACTTTC. Combining the CDR3 with reference TRBV18 and TRBJ2-6 gives the whole variable domain NAGVMQNPRHLVRRRGQEARLRCSPMKGHSHVYWYRQLPEEGLKFMVYLQKENIIDESGMPKERFSAEFPKEGPSILRIQQVVRGDSAAYFCASSPKGTGANVLTFGAGSRLTVL.